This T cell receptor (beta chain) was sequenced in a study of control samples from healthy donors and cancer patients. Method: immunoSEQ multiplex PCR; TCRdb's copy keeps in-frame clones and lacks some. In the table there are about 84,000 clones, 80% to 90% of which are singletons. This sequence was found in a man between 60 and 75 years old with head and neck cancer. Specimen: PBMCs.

CDR3 in amino acids: CSVEEAIGSSYNEQFF. CDR3 in DNA: TGCAGCGTTGAAGAGGCTATCGGGAGCTCCTACAATGAGCAGTTCTTC. The chain joins TRBV29-1 to TRBJ2-1, with a possible D match to TRBD2 (6 bases). V lost 0 bases to trimming and J lost 0 bases, with 12 bases between them. From germline, CDR1 is SQVTM and CDR2 ANQGSEA. CDR3 size: 16 residues.